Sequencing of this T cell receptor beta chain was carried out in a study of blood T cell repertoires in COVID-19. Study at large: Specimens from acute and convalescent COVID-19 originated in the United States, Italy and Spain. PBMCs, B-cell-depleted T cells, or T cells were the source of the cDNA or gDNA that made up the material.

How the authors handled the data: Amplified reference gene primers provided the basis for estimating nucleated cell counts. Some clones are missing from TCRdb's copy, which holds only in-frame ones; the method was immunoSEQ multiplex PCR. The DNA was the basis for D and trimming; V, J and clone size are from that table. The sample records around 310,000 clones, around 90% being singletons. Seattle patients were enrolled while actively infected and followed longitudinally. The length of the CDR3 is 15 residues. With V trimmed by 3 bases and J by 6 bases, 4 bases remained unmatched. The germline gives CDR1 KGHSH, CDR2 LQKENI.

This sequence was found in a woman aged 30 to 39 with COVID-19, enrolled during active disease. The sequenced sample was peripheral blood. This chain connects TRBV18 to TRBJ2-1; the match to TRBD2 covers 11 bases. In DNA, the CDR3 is TGTGCCAGCTCACCGGTAGCGGGAGGGGGCAATGAGCAGTTCTTC. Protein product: CASSPVAGGGNEQFF.